This T cell receptor beta chain was captured in a study of early stage breast cancer tumors. As for the study in general: The ER+/PR+/HER2- tumors included seven or eight ductal and four lobular carcinomas. Average read coverage per sample was about 10-fold. Regarding the study as a whole: Tumors had roughly 2.4-fold higher T cell density and higher clonality than adjacent normal breast tissue.

The adjacent normal breast tissue was taken roughly 1.9-4.5 cm from the tumor. A note on this clone: Its antigen remains unidentified.

Profiled with immunoSEQ multiplex PCR; TCRdb holds only in-frame clones, not every one. Of around 6,700 clones in the sample, about three fifths were seen once. The receptor was isolated from a person between 50 and 60 years old with breast cancer. The sequenced sample was normal breast tissue next to the tumor.

CDR3 sequence: CASSPREAATNEKLFF. In DNA, the CDR3 is TGTGCCAGCTCACCACGTGAGGCTGCAACTAATGAAAAACTGTTTTTT. The chain is built from TRBV18 and TRBJ1-4; no definite D call. V lost 1 base, J lost 0 bases, and 9 bases lay in between. Germline-derived CDR1 and CDR2 are KGHSH and LQKENI. The CDR3 loop spans 16 amino acids.